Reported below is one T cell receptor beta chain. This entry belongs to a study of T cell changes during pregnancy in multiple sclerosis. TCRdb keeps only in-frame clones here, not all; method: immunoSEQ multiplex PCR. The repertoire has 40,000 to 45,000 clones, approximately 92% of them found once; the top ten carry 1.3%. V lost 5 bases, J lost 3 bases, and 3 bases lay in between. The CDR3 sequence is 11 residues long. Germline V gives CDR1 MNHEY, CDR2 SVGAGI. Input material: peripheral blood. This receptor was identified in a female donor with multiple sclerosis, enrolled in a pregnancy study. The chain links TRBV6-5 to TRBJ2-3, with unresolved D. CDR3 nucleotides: TGTGCCAGCAGTCGAACAGATACGCAGTATTTT. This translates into CASSRTDTQYF.